The 29 T cell receptor beta chains listed next were all sequenced from one sample in a study of OX40 agonist ivuxolimab in advanced cancers. Assay: immunoSEQ multiplex PCR; the TCRdb copy retains only in-frame clones and omits some. This table has 55,000 to 75,000 clones, about 93% appearing once. Sequenced here: CD4+ or CD8+ T cells sorted from blood, sampled in a trial of the OX40 agonist ivuxolimab. These receptors all stem from an adult with an advanced solid tumor such as melanoma, head and neck, liver or kidney cancer.

Concerning this clone: The same CDR3 can be traced to other DNA sequences in this sample. This chain connects TRBV4-1 to TRBJ2-7, with D possibly matching TRBD2 (6 bases). This CDR3 contains 13 residues. Germline V gene data show CDR1 as MGHRA and CDR2 as YSYEKL. The V end was cut by 0 bases, the J end by 4 bases, with 7 bases between. In nucleotides, the CDR3 is TGCGCCAGCAGCCAAGAGGGGGGATACGAGCAGTACTTC. The encoded protein is CASSQEGGYEQYF.

The genes are TRBV27 and TRBJ1-1; 9 nucleotides agree with TRBD1. Germline V gene sequence: CDR1 MNHEY, CDR2 SMNVEV (reference sequence). The CDR3 spans 15 residues. J gave up 1 base and V 2 bases, and 2 bases lay outside the gene matches. CDR3 in amino acids: CASSLTGGWNTEAFF. Here the CDR3 DNA reads TGTGCCAGCAGTTTAACAGGGGGCTGGAACACTGAAGCTTTCTTT.

The genes are TRBV27 and TRBJ2-4; 11 bases line up with TRBD2. CDR3 length equals 16 residues. Germline V gene sequence: CDR1 MNHEY, CDR2 SMNVEV (reference sequence). J gave up 0 bases and V 5 bases, and 3 bases lay outside the gene matches. The CDR3, as DNA: TGTGCCAGCAGTATACTAGCGGGAGTAGCCAAAAACATTCAGTACTTC. Translation gives CASSILAGVAKNIQYF.

This sequence joins TRBV6-5 and TRBJ2-3; a possible D gene is TRBD1 (5 bases). This CDR3 contains 13 residues. Deletions cut 7 bases from V and 6 bases from J, with 14 bases between. Germline V gene sequence: CDR1 MNHEY, CDR2 SVGAGI. The CDR3 coding sequence is TGTGCCAGCACCAGGGATTTGATGGATACGCAGTATTTT. Protein: CASTRDLMDTQYF.

This clone was counted a single time. The chain uses TRBV30 and TRBJ1-3; D gene uncertain. The germline V gene has CDR1 GTSNPN and CDR2 SVGIG (reference sequence). This CDR3 contains 12 residues. V was shortened by 3 bases and J by 5 bases, with 8 bases between the two germline ends. The CDR3, as DNA: TGTGCCTGGAGCGGTAACAGAAACACCATATATTTT. Translating it yields CAWSGNRNTIYF.

The rearrangement joins TRBV7-6 to TRBJ2-3; tentative D call: TRBD2 (5 bases). Trimming took off 5 bases at V and 2 bases at J, with 11 bases between the two ends. Looked up from germline, CDR1 is SGHVS and CDR2 is FNYEAQ. The CDR3 loop spans 14 amino acids. The CDR3 loop reads CASSPERLTDTQYF. The DNA of the CDR3 is TGTGCCAGCAGCCCAGAGCGGCTCACAGATACGCAGTATTTT.

In the case of this clone: A junction end diverges from the germline sequence, so it may reflect a read error. The rearrangement joins TRBV5-1 to TRBJ2-7; a possible D gene is TRBD2 (6 bases). CDR1 and CDR2 (germline): SGHRS, YFSETQ. This CDR3 is built from 13 residues. The CDR3 DNA sequence: TGTGCCAGCAGCTTGGGTGGAGGGGTTGAGCAGTACTTC. This gives the protein CASSLGGGVEQYF. The full variable domain, in which reference TRBV5-1 and TRBJ2-7 provide the parts outside the CDR3, is KAGVTQTPRYLIKTRGQQVTLSCSPISGHRSVSWYQQTPGQGLQFLFEYFSETQRNKGNFPGRFSGRQFSNSRSEMNVSTLELGDSALYLCASSLGGGVEQYFGPGTRLTVT.

V usage is TRBV11-2 and J usage is TRBJ2-5; the D gene is possibly TRBD2 (5 bases). CDR1 and CDR2 (germline): SGHAT, FQNNGV. V lost 2 bases to trimming and J lost 1 base, with 14 bases between them. This CDR3 is 16 amino acids long. The CDR3 spells CASSLFPVGSQETQYF. In nucleotides, the CDR3 is TGTGCCAGCAGCTTATTCCCTGTGGGGAGCCAAGAGACCCAGTACTTC. Variable domain in full (rest from reference TRBV11-2 and TRBJ2-5): EAGVAQSPRYKIIEKRQSVAFWCNPISGHATLYWYQQILGQGPKLLIQFQNNGVVDDSQLPKDRFSAERLKGVDSTLKIQPAKLEDSAVYLCASSLFPVGSQETQYFGPGTRLLVL.

The chain carries TRBV5-6 and TRBJ2-7; D ambiguous. This CDR3 is 14 amino acids long. V was shortened by 4 bases and J by 5 bases, with 16 bases between the two germline ends. Germline V gives CDR1 SGHDT, CDR2 YYEEEE. CDR3 sequence reads: CASSLEFQFDEQYF. CDR3 DNA sequence: TGTGCCAGCAGCCTAGAGTTCCAGTTTGACGAGCAGTACTTC.

The genes are TRBV6-1 and TRBJ1-2; the D is unclear. The V end lost 1 base, the J end lost 4 bases, and 10 bases lay between the germline ends. Germline CDR1 and CDR2: MNHNS and SASEGT. The CDR3 totals 14 residues. In DNA, the CDR3 is TGTGCCAGCAGTGAAGGTACAGATGGCTATGGCTACACCTTC. Its translation: CASSEGTDGYGYTF.

The chain combines TRBV4-1 with TRBJ2-1, with TRBD1 matching over 7 bases. CDR1 is MGHRA, CDR2 YSYEKL, per germline. The length of the CDR3 is 15 residues. Trimming cost V 3 bases and J 5 bases; bases outside gene matches: 7. This CDR3 is CASSHPGTVNNEQFF. The CDR3 bases are TGCGCCAGCAGCCATCCCGGGACAGTTAACAATGAGCAGTTCTTC.

The V call is TRBV11-3, the J call TRBJ2-1; 8 bases agree with TRBD1. The CDR3 is 13 residues long. Per germline, CDR1 SGHNT and CDR2 YENEEA. Trimming took 5 bases from V and 6 from J; bases not matched to a gene: 3. CDR3: CASSPGTGNEQFF. The CDR3 coding sequence is TGTGCCAGCAGCCCCGGGACAGGCAATGAGCAGTTCTTC. Based on the CDR3 plus reference TRBV11-3 and TRBJ2-1, the full variable domain is EAGVVQSPRYKIIEKKQPVAFWCNPISGHNTLYWYLQNLGQGPELLIRYENEEAVDDSQLPKDRFSAERLKGVDSTLKIQPAELGDSAVYLCASSPGTGNEQFFGPGTRLTVL.

The chain carries TRBV28 and TRBJ1-5; D is perhaps TRBD1 (5 bases). Germline V lookup: CDR1 MDHEN, CDR2 SYDVKM. There are 14 residues in the CDR3. V gave up 4 bases and J gave up 2 bases, with 9 bases separating them. The CDR3 loop reads CASSYRGGNQPQHF. CDR3 nucleotide sequence: TGTGCCAGCAGTTATCGAGGGGGCAATCAGCCCCAGCATTTT.

This chain uses TRBV2 with TRBJ2-7; 12 positions agree with TRBD1. The germline gives CDR1 SNHLY, CDR2 FYNNEI. This CDR3 spans 14 amino acids. V lost 3 bases, J lost 4 bases, and 1 base stayed unmatched. CDR3 coding DNA: TGTGCCAGCAGTGAGGGACAGGGGGCTTACGAGCAGTACTTC. Protein: CASSEGQGAYEQYF.

This rearrangement joins TRBV11-3 to TRBJ2-1; 7 nucleotides match TRBD2. This CDR3 has 14 amino acids. Germline values: CDR1 SGHNT, CDR2 YENEEA. Trimming cost V 4 bases and J 3 bases; bases outside gene matches: 3. The CDR3 is CASSSGLLYNEQFF. CDR3 nucleotides: TGTGCCAGCAGCTCGGGACTACTCTACAATGAGCAGTTCTTC.

V gene TRBV9 combines with J gene TRBJ2-1, with 14 bases that match TRBD2. J gave up 7 bases and V 6 bases, and 6 bases lay outside the gene matches. The CDR3 is 15 amino acids. Germline V gene lookup returns CDR1 SGDLS and CDR2 YYNGEE. CDR3 nucleotides: TGTGCCAGCACCAGGGGACTAGCGGGAGATAATGAGCAGTTCTTC. This sequence encodes CASTRGLAGDNEQFF.

The chain recombines TRBV15 with TRBJ2-7; 9 bases fit TRBD1. The V gene end was trimmed by 0 bases and the J gene end by 0 bases; junction bases not matched to a gene: 6. Germline V lookup: CDR1 LNHNV, CDR2 YYDKDF (reference sequence). The CDR3 totals 17 residues. Here the CDR3 DNA reads TGTGCCACCAGCAGAGATCAGGGGACAGGGCCCTCCTACGAGCAGTACTTC. This gives the protein CATSRDQGTGPSYEQYF.

This chain connects TRBV7-6 to TRBJ1-3, with 7 bases matching TRBD1. Trimming cost V 3 bases and J 0 bases; bases outside gene matches: 5. The germline CDR1 and CDR2 sequences are SGHVS and FNYEAQ. This CDR3 is built from 16 residues. The CDR3 spells CASSFEQGISGNTIYF. The CDR3 nucleotides read TGTGCCAGCAGCTTTGAACAGGGGATCTCTGGAAACACCATATATTTT.

This clone was found a few times. V gene TRBV7-9 combines with J gene TRBJ1-1; D unclear. This CDR3 is 12 amino acids long. CDR1 SEHNR and CDR2 FQNEAQ come from the germline V gene (reference sequence). The germline V and J ends were trimmed by 3 bases and 4 bases, with 6 bases remaining between them. CDR3 nucleotides: TGTGCCAGCAGCTTCCCGTCCACTGAAGCTTTCTTT. It translates to CASSFPSTEAFF.

The rearrangement uses TRBV28 and TRBJ2-5; 12 bases fit TRBD2. The trim removed 6 bases at V and 5 bases at J, leaving 10 bases unmatched. The CDR3 sequence is 16 residues long. Germline assignment: CDR1 MDHEN and CDR2 SYDVKM. CDR3 amino acids: CASRGLGLAGWETQYF. The CDR3 region has the DNA TGTGCCAGCAGGGGCTTGGGACTAGCGGGTTGGGAGACCCAGTACTTC.

J is TRBJ2-1 and V is TRBV27; 9 bases are shared with TRBD1. Trimming cost V 6 bases and J 9 bases; bases outside gene matches: 3. Per germline, CDR1 MNHEY and CDR2 SMNVEV (reference sequence). This CDR3 spans 12 amino acids. CDR3 residues: CASSYRGLEQFF. The DNA of the CDR3 is TGTGCCAGCAGCTACAGGGGGCTTGAGCAGTTCTTC.

The chain employs TRBV29-1 and TRBJ2-1, with D possibly being TRBD2 (6 bases). CDR1 and CDR2 (germline): SQVTM, ANQGSEA. The CDR3 is made up of 11 amino acids. V was shortened by 3 bases and J by 9 bases, with 9 bases between the two germline ends. CDR3 nucleotides: TGCAGCGTTGACAGGGACTCTGAGCAGTTCTTC. It codes for CSVDRDSEQFF.

The J gene is TRBJ2-2, the V gene TRBV29-1, with D hard to call. The CDR3 length is 12 residues. V was trimmed by 0 bases and J by 5 bases, leaving 4 bases between them. Germline CDR1 SQVTM, CDR2 ANQGSEA. The CDR3 DNA is TGCAGCGTTGAAGATCTTACCGGGGAGCTGTTTTTT. Amino acid sequence: CSVEDLTGELFF.

This clone was seen only once. The rearrangement links TRBV10-1 to TRBJ2-1; a weak D match, TRBD1 (6 bases). Germline CDR1 is WNHNN and CDR2 is SYGVQD (reference sequence). The CDR3 length is 15 residues. V gave up 6 bases and J gave up 2 bases, with 14 bases separating them. CDR3 protein: CASSPGQGTYNEQFF. CDR3 sequence (DNA): TGCGCCAGCAGCCCGGGACAAGGGACCTACAATGAGCAGTTCTTC.

The V and J genes are TRBV11-2 and TRBJ2-1; perhaps D is TRBD1 or TRBD2 (5 bases each). CDR1 SGHAT and CDR2 FQNNGV come from the germline V gene. The CDR3 totals 12 residues. V gave up 3 bases and J gave up 10 bases, with 10 bases separating them. The CDR3 DNA sequence: TGTGCCAGCAGCTTTTTCGGGGACGAGCAGTTCTTC. Translating it yields CASSFFGDEQFF.

This chain links TRBV2 with TRBJ1-1; TRBD1 agrees at 8 bases. The germline CDR1 and CDR2 sequences are SNHLY and FYNNEI. The CDR3 is 17 residues long. Unmatched junction bases numbered 10, after V lost 1 base and J lost 3 bases. DNA of the CDR3: TGTGCCAGCAGTGAAGGGACAGGGTCCCCTCATGACACTGAAGCTTTCTTT. This sequence encodes CASSEGTGSPHDTEAFF.

The rearrangement joins TRBV9 to TRBJ2-5; TRBD1 aligns across 7 bases. Trimming at V came to 4 bases and at J to 6 bases, leaving 15 bases not matched to a gene. The germline gives CDR1 SGDLS, CDR2 YYNGEE. The CDR3 covers 16 residues. CDR3 loop: CASSPQGLGGEQTQYF. The CDR3 DNA follows: TGTGCCAGCAGCCCCCAGGGTCTAGGGGGCGAACAGACCCAGTACTTC.

This chain uses TRBV2 with TRBJ2-7; tentatively, D is TRBD1 (5 bases). Germline V lookup: CDR1 SNHLY, CDR2 FYNNEI. Trimming cost V 4 bases and J 3 bases, with 10 bases left between them. There are 13 residues in the CDR3. This CDR3 reads CASSVREDYEQYF. The CDR3 DNA reads as TGTGCCAGCAGTGTCAGGGAAGACTACGAGCAGTACTTC.

This clone was recorded once. V and J are TRBV6-5 and TRBJ2-7, with unresolved D. CDR1 and CDR2 from the germline V gene are MNHEY and SVGAGI. V was shortened by 0 bases and J by 3 bases, with 9 bases between the two germline ends. The CDR3 loop spans 14 amino acids. The CDR3 region has the DNA TGTGCCAGCAGTTACTCGCAGGCACTCTACGAGCAGTACTTC. Translating gives CASSYSQALYEQYF.